This T cell receptor beta chain was recorded in a study of blood T cell repertoires in COVID-19. Overall study: From T cells, B-cell-depleted T cells, or PBMCs came the material, which was cDNA or gDNA.

Which cohort a participant joined came from the clinical history participants gave. TCRdb's copy holds only in-frame clones and misses some; the assay was immunoSEQ multiplex PCR. Of 200,000 or so clones in the sample, less than 85% were seen once. Trimming took 6 bases from V and 1 from J, leaving 13 bases between them. The CDR3 contains 15 residues. In germline, CDR1 is MNHEY, CDR2 SVGEGT. This clonotype originated in a man between 60 and 70 years old who had recovered from COVID-19. The sequencing sample was made of PBMCs or T cells enriched from blood (not recorded which). This chain links TRBV6-2 or TRBV6-3 with TRBJ1-3, with D unclear. The CDR3 here is CASSYLLESGNTIYF. Written as DNA, the CDR3 is TGTGCCAGCAGCTATCTGCTTGAGTCTGGAAACACCATATATTTT.